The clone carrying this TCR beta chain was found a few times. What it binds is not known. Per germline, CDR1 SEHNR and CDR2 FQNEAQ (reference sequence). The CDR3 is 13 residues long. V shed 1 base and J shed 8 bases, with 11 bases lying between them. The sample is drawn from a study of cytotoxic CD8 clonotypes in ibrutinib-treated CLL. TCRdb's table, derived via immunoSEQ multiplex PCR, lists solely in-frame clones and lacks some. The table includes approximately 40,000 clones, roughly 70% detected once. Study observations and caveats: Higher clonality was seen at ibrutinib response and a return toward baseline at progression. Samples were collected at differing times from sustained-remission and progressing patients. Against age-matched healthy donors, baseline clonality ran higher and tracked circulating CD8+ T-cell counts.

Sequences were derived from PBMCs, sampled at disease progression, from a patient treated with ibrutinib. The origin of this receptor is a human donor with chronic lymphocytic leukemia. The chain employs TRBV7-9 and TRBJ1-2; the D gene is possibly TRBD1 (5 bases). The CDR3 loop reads CASSLDRLPGYTF. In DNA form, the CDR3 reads TGTGCCAGCAGCTTAGACAGGCTCCCAGGCTACACCTTC.